This TCR beta chain was found in a study of T cell repertoires in cytomegalovirus infection. Regarding the study as a whole: Dominating the ex vivo response were TCR beta clonotypes that were CMV-specific and HLA-C-restricted.

MiXCR, run by TCRdb on the reads, gives a single entry per CDR3 protein. The sample lists about 340,000 distinct CDR3 sequences; 25% to 30% were seen once. CDR1 is SGHVS and CDR2 is FNYEAQ in the germline V gene. This CDR3 comprises 19 residues. V was pared by 0 bases and J by 1 base, with 10 bases of the junction left unmatched. This clonotype showed up many times. Its specificity is unknown. The clonotype originates from a human donor in good health (CMV status not recorded). Some clones in this sample may be carry-over from other donors' samples. V is TRBV7-6 and J is TRBJ2-1; TRBD2 agrees at 9 bases. Source: cultured PBMCs, taken from culture after CMV antigen stimulation. This CDR3 reads CASSLAWGSGRGSYNEQFF. DNA for the CDR3: TGTGCCAGCAGCTTAGCGTGGGGTAGCGGGAGAGGTTCCTACAATGAGCAGTTCTTC. The full variable domain, rest sourced from reference TRBV7-6 and TRBJ2-1, is GAGVSQSPRYKVTKRGQDVALRCDPISGHVSLYWYRQALGQGPEFLTYFNYEAQQDKSGLPNDRFSAERPEGSISTLTIQRTEQRDSAMYRCASSLAWGSGRGSYNEQFFGPGTRLTVL.